These 2 T cell receptor beta chains share one sample of origin, sequenced in a study of Ad26.COV2.S vaccination and SARS-CoV-2 variants. Treatment: some 20 received Ad26.COV2.S at low or high dose, single or two shots; about five received placebo; per-sample allocation not given. Samples analyzed were those drawn on day 63 after the first vaccine or placebo injection. Profiling relied on immunoSEQ multiplex PCR, and the TCRdb table lists in-frame clones only, not all of them. The table lists hundreds of thousands of clones, around nine tenths of them singletons. Sequences were derived from peripheral blood, sampled in a trial of Ad26.COV2.S vaccine versus placebo. The receptors were sampled from a person aged 18 to 65 who received the Ad26.COV2.S COVID-19 vaccine or a placebo.

The rearrangement links TRBV27 to TRBJ2-1; D perhaps matches TRBD2 (6 bases). This CDR3 comprises 16 residues. CDR1 is MNHEY and CDR2 is SMNVEV in the germline V gene (reference sequence). V was clipped by 5 bases and J by 1 base, with 15 bases between them. The CDR3 nucleotides are TGTGCCAGCAGTCTCTCTCAGCGGGTTTCCTACAATGAGCAGTTCTTC. Translation gives CASSLSQRVSYNEQFF.

This chain connects TRBV27 to TRBJ2-1, with 10 bases that match TRBD1. Germline V gene data show CDR1 as MNHEY and CDR2 as SMNVEV (reference sequence). This CDR3 comprises 14 residues. After removal of 6 bases from V and 4 bases from J, the junction contained 3 bases not matched to a gene. CDR3 bases: TGTGCCAGCAGGGACAGGGGGGAATACAATGAGCAGTTCTTC. It encodes CASRDRGEYNEQFF.